The 20 T cell receptor beta chains listed next were all sequenced from one sample in a study of beta chain features in type 1 diabetes. Regarding the study as a whole: Patients with Type 1 diabetes showed moderately but significantly shorter TCRB CDR3s in all four CD4+ subsets.

These receptors have no known antigen. Expressed TCRB transcripts were sequenced because the isolated RNA had all been reverse transcribed beforehand. Libraries were prepared by immunoSEQ multiplex PCR; TCRdb keeps only in-frame clonotypes and omits some of them. The repertoire holds about 640,000 clones, with over 10% as singletons. Sequencing used naive CD4+ T cells from blood. Receptors were obtained from a man aged 25 to 45 with type 1 diabetes.

The chain employs TRBV7-9 and TRBJ1-4; D gene unclear. V was shortened by 7 bases and J by 4 bases, with 13 bases between the two germline ends. The CDR3 loop spans 14 amino acids. Germline loops: CDR1 SEHNR, CDR2 FQNEAQ (reference sequence). The CDR3 loop is CASTFTGLNEKLFF. The CDR3 DNA follows: TGTGCCAGCACCTTCACCGGCCTTAATGAAAAACTGTTTTTT.

A few counts support this clone. The rearrangement links TRBV12-5 to TRBJ1-2; D not certain. Germline V gene lookup returns CDR1 LGHNT and CDR2 FRNRAP. The length of the CDR3 is 13 residues. The V gene lost 5 bases and the J gene lost 11 bases, with 18 bases spanning the gap. Here the CDR3 DNA reads TGTGCTAGTGGTCTGGACGCGCTAGGAGCGTACACCTTC. Amino acids: CASGLDALGAYTF.

The sample holds a few counts of this clone. V usage is TRBV5-5 and J usage is TRBJ2-1; TRBD2 is a possible D gene (7 bases). Trimming shortened V by 4 bases and J by 0 bases, and 14 bases separated the two germline ends. The CDR3 spans 16 residues. The germline gives CDR1 SGHKS, CDR2 YYEKEE (reference sequence). The DNA for the CDR3 is TGTGCCAGCAGCCCCCGGGGGGCCTACTCCTACAATGAGCAGTTCTTC. It is translated as CASSPRGAYSYNEQFF.

V is TRBV5-1 and J is TRBJ2-6, with D possibly being TRBD1 or TRBD2 (6 bases each). Trimming took 4 bases from V and 3 from J, leaving 11 bases between them. The CDR3 sequence is 15 residues long. Germline loops: CDR1 SGHRS, CDR2 YFSETQ. For the CDR3, the DNA is TGCGCCAGCAGCATACAGGGAGGTGGGGCCAACGTCCTGACTTTC. This sequence encodes CASSIQGGGANVLTF.

The V call is TRBV10-3, the J call TRBJ2-7; 9 bases fit TRBD1. Trimming at V came to 6 bases and at J to 5 bases, leaving 8 bases not matched to a gene. Germline assignment: CDR1 ENHRY and CDR2 SYGVKD. The CDR3 contains 14 residues. CDR3 nucleotides: TGTGCCATCAGACCGGGACAGGGTTTGGACGAGCAGTACTTC. This encodes CAIRPGQGLDEQYF.

There are a few counts of this clone. This chain links TRBV27 with TRBJ2-5, with TRBD2 matching over 8 bases. CDR1 is MNHEY and CDR2 is SMNVEV in the germline V gene (reference sequence). Trimming at V came to 6 bases and at J to 5 bases, leaving 11 bases not matched to a gene. The CDR3 spans 15 residues. The chain's CDR3 is CASRRPGTSYETQYF. The CDR3 bases are TGTGCCAGCAGGCGACCCGGGACTAGTTATGAGACCCAGTACTTC.

In its sample, this clone was seen a few times. The V gene is TRBV21-1, the J gene TRBJ2-1; the tabulated D call, TRBD2, remains unverified against the DNA. TRBV21-1 is flagged as a pseudogene. This CDR3 comprises 11 residues. For the CDR3, the DNA is TGTGCCAGCAGCAAAGGGAGTGAGCAGTTCTTC. Translated, it gives CASSKGSEQFF.

CDR3 amino acids: CASSENGGVGTDTQYF. DNA for the CDR3: TGTGCCAGCAGTGAAAATGGCGGGGTAGGGACAGATACGCAGTATTTT. The chain carries TRBV2 and TRBJ2-3; D is perhaps TRBD2 (6 bases). The germline gives CDR1 SNHLY, CDR2 FYNNEI. Trimming took 2 bases from V and 3 from J, leaving 15 bases between them. The CDR3 spans 16 residues.

This clone was observed a few times. The V gene is TRBV11-3, the J gene TRBJ1-6; D unresolved. V dropped 5 bases and J dropped 10 bases, with 15 bases sitting between them. CDR1 is SGHNT and CDR2 is YENEEA in the germline V gene. The CDR3 extends over 14 amino acids. The CDR3 sequence: CASSPLYNGSPLHF. CDR3 sequence (DNA): TGTGCCAGCAGCCCCCTTTACAACGGGTCACCCCTCCACTTT. The variable domain in full, completed from reference TRBV11-3 and TRBJ1-6, reads EAGVVQSPRYKIIEKKQPVAFWCNPISGHNTLYWYLQNLGQGPELLIRYENEEAVDDSQLPKDRFSAERLKGVDSTLKIQPAELGDSAVYLCASSPLYNGSPLHFGNGTRLTVT.

The rearrangement links TRBV28 to TRBJ2-7; no definite D call. The germline V gene has CDR1 MDHEN and CDR2 SYDVKM. V lost 8 bases and J lost 4, with 6 bases in between. The CDR3 length is 10 residues. The CDR3 loop reads CASGKYEQYF. The CDR3 region has the DNA TGTGCCAGCGGTAAATACGAGCAGTACTTC.

J is TRBJ2-1 and V is TRBV7-9, with 15 bases identical to TRBD2. V shed 5 bases, J shed 9 bases, and the junction held 8 bases outside the gene matches. The CDR3 is 16 residues long. Germline assignment: CDR1 SEHNR and CDR2 FQNEAQ (reference sequence). CDR3 region: CASSPRGLAGGTEQFF. DNA for the CDR3: TGTGCCAGCAGCCCACGAGGACTAGCGGGGGGGACTGAGCAGTTCTTC.

This clone was counted a few times. V is TRBV14 and J is TRBJ2-3; the D gene is possibly TRBD2 (5 bases). The germline V gene has CDR1 SGHDN and CDR2 FVKESK. The CDR3 covers 16 residues. V shed 5 bases and J shed 3 bases, with 18 bases lying between them. The chain's CDR3 is CASSLPGLPGTDTQYF. The CDR3 nucleotides are TGTGCCAGCAGCTTGCCGGGCCTACCGGGGACAGATACGCAGTATTTT.

V and J are TRBV7-8 and TRBJ2-5, with 7 nucleotides matching TRBD1. V trimming: 5 bases; J trimming: 4 bases; junction bases outside the gene matches: 10. Per germline, CDR1 SGHVS and CDR2 FQNEAQ. CDR3 size: 15 residues. CDR3 sequence reads: CASSPIWAGGETQYF. CDR3 bases: TGTGCCAGCAGCCCGATTTGGGCAGGGGGAGAGACCCAGTACTTC.

This clone came up a few times. The rearrangement uses TRBV7-9 and TRBJ1-1; TRBD1 might be the D (5 bases). V lost 3 bases to trimming and J lost 4 bases, with 9 bases between them. The CDR3 loop spans 13 amino acids. CDR1 and CDR2 (germline): SEHNR, FQNEAQ (reference sequence). Here the CDR3 reads CASSFMGGTEAFF. The CDR3 nucleotides are TGTGCCAGCAGCTTTATGGGGGGCACTGAAGCTTTCTTT. The variable domain in full, completed from reference TRBV7-9 and TRBJ1-1, reads DTGVSQNPRHKITKRGQNVTFRCDPISEHNRLYWYRQTLGQGPEFLTYFQNEAQLEKSRLLSDRFSAERPKGSFSTLEIQRTEQGDSAMYLCASSFMGGTEAFFGQGTRLTVV.

The sample holds a few counts of this clone. V gene TRBV2 combines with J gene TRBJ2-5; possibly TRBD1 for D (5 bases). Germline loops: CDR1 SNHLY, CDR2 FYNNEI. The CDR3 length is 14 residues. Trimming removed 5 bases at V and 1 base at J, with 11 bases between. The CDR3 protein is CASSNTGIQETQYF. In nucleotides, the CDR3 is TGTGCCAGCAGTAACACAGGCATCCAAGAGACCCAGTACTTC.

CDR3 in amino acids: CASRKRSGTYEQYF. The CDR3 region has the DNA TGTGCCAGCAGGAAGAGGTCCGGCACCTACGAGCAGTACTTC. V is TRBV27 and J is TRBJ2-7; the D is unclear. Germline CDR1 MNHEY, CDR2 SMNVEV (reference sequence). V was clipped by 6 bases and J by 2 bases, with 14 bases between them. The length of the CDR3 is 14 residues.

This clone has a handful of counts. The chain employs TRBV18 and TRBJ2-2; D unresolved. V was clipped by 3 bases and J by 1 base, with 12 bases between them. Germline V CDR1 and CDR2: KGHSH, LQKENI. This CDR3 contains 16 residues. This CDR3 reads CASSPPGWGNTGELFF. The CDR3 DNA reads TGTGCCAGCTCACCGCCAGGTTGGGGGAACACCGGGGAGCTGTTTTTT.

The table lists this clone with a few counts. The chain carries TRBV6-1 and TRBJ2-5, with 7 nucleotides matching TRBD1. CDR3 size: 15 residues. Germline assignment: CDR1 MNHNS and CDR2 SASEGT. Trimming removed 6 bases from V and 0 bases from J; junction bases left unmatched: 7. The CDR3 nucleotides are TGTGCCAGCAGGGCCCGACAGGGTAACCAAGAGACCCAGTACTTC. This encodes CASRARQGNQETQYF.

This clone was seen only a few times. The rearrangement joins TRBV7-2 to TRBJ2-6; no clear D. There are 17 residues in the CDR3. Germline CDR1 is SGHTA and CDR2 is FQGNSA. Trimming pared 0 bases from V and 0 bases from J, leaving 9 bases between. The CDR3: CASSLARVLSGANVLTF. The CDR3 bases are TGTGCCAGCAGCTTAGCCCGAGTCCTCTCTGGGGCCAACGTCCTGACTTTC.

This clone occurred a few times. In the same sample, other DNA sequences code for this CDR3. The chain combines TRBV5-1 with TRBJ2-3, with unresolved D. Germline CDR1 is SGHRS and CDR2 is YFSETQ. There are 12 residues in the CDR3. V lost 5 bases, J lost 0 bases, and 4 bases lay in between. The CDR3 DNA reads as TGCGCCAGCAGAACTAGCACAGATACGCAGTATTTT. Its protein is CASRTSTDTQYF.